This paragraph reports one T cell receptor beta chain. The record originates from a study of OX40 agonist ivuxolimab in advanced cancers. Overall study context: Antecedent anti-PD-1, anti-PD-L1 or anti-CTLA-4 therapy was permissible, with 30% to 50% having received some.

Profiled with immunoSEQ multiplex PCR; TCRdb holds only in-frame clones, not every one. The table records tens of thousands of clones, 80% to 95% of them present only once. There are 13 residues in the CDR3. V was clipped by 6 bases and J by 2 bases; unmatched bases: 4. Germline V gene lookup returns CDR1 MNHEY and CDR2 SVGAGI. This clonotype was obtained from an adult with an advanced solid tumor such as melanoma, head and neck, liver or kidney cancer. The genes are TRBV6-5 and TRBJ2-7; 7 bases agree with TRBD1. Sequencing was performed on CD4+ or CD8+ T cells sorted from blood, taken in a trial of the OX40 agonist ivuxolimab. CDR3 sequence: CASSRDSTYEQYF. The CDR3 DNA is TGTGCCAGCAGCAGGGACAGCACCTACGAGCAGTACTTC.